There are many counts of the clone carrying this T cell receptor (beta chain). Its antigen is not identified. Amplified regions were TCR beta CDR3 sequences from RNA transcripts. An initial round of RT-PCR targeting the TCR CDR3 relied on the HTBI primer set. One entry per CDR3 protein, called by TCRdb with MiXCR from the multiplex PCR reads. Of some 440,000 distinct CDR3 sequences in the sample, less than 20% were seen once. These data are taken from a study of T cells in Graves' hyperthyroidism and ophthalmopathy. Study-level results: The authors' 13 V-J model separated ophthalmopathy from stable hyperthyroidism. In blood, most of the thyroid clonotypes expanded above 0.001 were also present. The model predicted ophthalmopathy a median approximately six months before onset.

The hyperthyroidism was newly diagnosed and had lasted under 2 months; the patients were aged 18 to 65. This receptor was taken from a young woman with Graves' hyperthyroidism. The sample comprised blood.

In DNA form, the CDR3 reads TGTGCCAGTAGTATATCGGGGTACGCCAAAAACATTCAGTACTTC. It yields the protein CASSISGYAKNIQYF. The gene calls are TRBV19 and TRBJ2-4; maybe TRBD2 (5 bases). Trimming cost V 2 bases and J 1 base, with 9 bases left between them. CDR1 and CDR2 from the germline V gene are LNHDA and SQIVND (reference sequence). This CDR3 contains 15 residues.